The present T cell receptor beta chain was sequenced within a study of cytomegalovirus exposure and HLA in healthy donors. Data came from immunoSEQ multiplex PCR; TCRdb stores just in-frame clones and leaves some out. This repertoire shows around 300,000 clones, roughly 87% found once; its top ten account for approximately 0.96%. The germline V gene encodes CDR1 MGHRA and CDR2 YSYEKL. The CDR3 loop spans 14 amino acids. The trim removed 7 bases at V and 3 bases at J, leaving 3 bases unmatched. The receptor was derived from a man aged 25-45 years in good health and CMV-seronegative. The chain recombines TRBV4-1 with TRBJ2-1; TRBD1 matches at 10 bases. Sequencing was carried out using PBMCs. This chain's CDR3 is CASTRTGGYNEQFF. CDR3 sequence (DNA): TGCGCCAGCACCCGGACAGGGGGCTACAATGAGCAGTTCTTC.